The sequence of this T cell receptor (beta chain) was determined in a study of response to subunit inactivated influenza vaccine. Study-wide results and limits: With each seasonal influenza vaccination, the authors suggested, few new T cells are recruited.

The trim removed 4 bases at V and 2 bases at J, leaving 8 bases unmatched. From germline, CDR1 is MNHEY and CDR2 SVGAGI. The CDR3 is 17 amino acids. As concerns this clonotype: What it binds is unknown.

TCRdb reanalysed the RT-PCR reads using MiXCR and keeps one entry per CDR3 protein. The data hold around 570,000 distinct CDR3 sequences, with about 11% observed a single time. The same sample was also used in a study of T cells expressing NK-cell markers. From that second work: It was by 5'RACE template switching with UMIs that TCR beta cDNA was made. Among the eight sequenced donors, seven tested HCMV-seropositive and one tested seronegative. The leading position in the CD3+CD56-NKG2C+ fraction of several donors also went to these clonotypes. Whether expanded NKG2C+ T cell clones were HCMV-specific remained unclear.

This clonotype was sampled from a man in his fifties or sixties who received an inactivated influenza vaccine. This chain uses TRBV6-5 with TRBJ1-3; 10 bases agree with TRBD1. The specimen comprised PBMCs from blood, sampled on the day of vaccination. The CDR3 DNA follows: TGTGCCAGCAGTTTTGGGACAGGGGAACTTACTGGAAACACCATATATTTT. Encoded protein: CASSFGTGELTGNTIYF.